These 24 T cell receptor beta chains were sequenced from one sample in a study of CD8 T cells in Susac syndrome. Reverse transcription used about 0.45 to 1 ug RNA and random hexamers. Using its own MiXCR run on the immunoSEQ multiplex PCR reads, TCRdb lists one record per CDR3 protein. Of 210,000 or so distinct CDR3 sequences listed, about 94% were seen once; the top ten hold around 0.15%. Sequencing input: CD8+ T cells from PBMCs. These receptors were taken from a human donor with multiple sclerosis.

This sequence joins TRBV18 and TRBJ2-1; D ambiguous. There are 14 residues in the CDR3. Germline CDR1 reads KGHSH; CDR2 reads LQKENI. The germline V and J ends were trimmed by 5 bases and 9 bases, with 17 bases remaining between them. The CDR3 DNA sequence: TGTGCCAGCTCAACAAGCCCCGTGTATTTTGAGCAGTTCTTC. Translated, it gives CASSTSPVYFEQFF.

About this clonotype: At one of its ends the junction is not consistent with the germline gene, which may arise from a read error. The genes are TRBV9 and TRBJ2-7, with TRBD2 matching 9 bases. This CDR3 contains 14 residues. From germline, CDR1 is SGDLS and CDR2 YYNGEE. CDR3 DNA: TGTGCTAGCAGCCCCAGCGGGGGGTCCTACGAGCAGTACTTC. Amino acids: CASSPSGGSYEQYF.

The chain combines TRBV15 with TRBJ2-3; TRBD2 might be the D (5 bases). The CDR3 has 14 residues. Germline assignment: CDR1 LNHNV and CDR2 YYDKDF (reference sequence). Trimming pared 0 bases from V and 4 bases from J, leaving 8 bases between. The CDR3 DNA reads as TGTGCCACCAGCAGAGATCTGCGGGCAGATACGCAGTATTTT. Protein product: CATSRDLRADTQYF.

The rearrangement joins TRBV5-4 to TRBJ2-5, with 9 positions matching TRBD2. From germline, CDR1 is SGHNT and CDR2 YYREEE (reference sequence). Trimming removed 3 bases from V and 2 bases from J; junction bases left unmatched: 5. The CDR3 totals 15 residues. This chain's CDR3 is CASSSFLAGQETQYF. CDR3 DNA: TGTGCCAGCAGCTCGTTTCTAGCGGGGCAAGAGACCCAGTACTTC.

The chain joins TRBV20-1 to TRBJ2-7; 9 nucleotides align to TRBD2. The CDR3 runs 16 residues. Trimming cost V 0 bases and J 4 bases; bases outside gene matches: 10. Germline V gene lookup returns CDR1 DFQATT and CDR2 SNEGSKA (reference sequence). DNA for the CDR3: TGCAGTGCTAGAGATGGTCTAGCGGGGCCCGGGTACGAGCAGTACTTC. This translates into CSARDGLAGPGYEQYF.

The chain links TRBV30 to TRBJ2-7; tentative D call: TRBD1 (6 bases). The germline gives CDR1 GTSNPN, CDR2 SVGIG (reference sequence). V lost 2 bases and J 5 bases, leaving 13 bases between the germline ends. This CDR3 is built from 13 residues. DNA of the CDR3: TGTGCCTGGAGTTCAGGGGAGTGGAACGAGCAGTACTTC. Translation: CAWSSGEWNEQYF.

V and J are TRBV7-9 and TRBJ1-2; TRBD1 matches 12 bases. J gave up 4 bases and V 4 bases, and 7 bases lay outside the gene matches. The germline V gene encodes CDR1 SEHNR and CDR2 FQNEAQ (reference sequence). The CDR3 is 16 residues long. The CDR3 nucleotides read TGTGCCAGCAGCTCAGGGACAGGGGGCTCTTTCTATGGCTACACCTTC. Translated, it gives CASSSGTGGSFYGYTF.

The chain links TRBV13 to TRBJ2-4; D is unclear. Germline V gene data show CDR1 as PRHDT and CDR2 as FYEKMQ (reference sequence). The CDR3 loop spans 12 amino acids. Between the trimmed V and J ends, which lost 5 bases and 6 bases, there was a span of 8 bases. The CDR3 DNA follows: TGTGCCAGCAGCCCAAATAGAAACATTCAGTACTTC. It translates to CASSPNRNIQYF.

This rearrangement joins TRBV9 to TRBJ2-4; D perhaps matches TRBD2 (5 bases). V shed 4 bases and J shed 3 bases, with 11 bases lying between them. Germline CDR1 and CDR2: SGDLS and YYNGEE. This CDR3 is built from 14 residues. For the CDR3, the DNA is TGTGCCAGCAGCCCCGGGATTGACAAAAACATTCAGTACTTC. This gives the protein CASSPGIDKNIQYF.

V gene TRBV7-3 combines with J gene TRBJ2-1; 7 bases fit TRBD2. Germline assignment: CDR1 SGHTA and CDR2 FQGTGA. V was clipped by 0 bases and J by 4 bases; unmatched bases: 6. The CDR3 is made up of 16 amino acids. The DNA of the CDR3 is TGTGCCAGCAGCTTAACGGGGGGGGTAGCTTACAATGAGCAGTTCTTC. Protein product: CASSLTGGVAYNEQFF.

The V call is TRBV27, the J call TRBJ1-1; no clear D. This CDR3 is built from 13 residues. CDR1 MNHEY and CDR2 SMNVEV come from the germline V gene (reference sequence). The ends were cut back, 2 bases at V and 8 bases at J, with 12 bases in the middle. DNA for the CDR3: TGTGCCAGCAGTTTAGGGGTCCGGGGAGAAGCTTTCTTT. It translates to CASSLGVRGEAFF.

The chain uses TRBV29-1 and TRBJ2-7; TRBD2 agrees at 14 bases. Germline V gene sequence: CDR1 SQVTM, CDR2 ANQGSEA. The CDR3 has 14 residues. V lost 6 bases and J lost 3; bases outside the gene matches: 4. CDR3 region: CSVGTSGRLYEQYF. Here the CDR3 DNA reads TGCAGCGTAGGGACTAGCGGGAGACTCTACGAGCAGTACTTC.

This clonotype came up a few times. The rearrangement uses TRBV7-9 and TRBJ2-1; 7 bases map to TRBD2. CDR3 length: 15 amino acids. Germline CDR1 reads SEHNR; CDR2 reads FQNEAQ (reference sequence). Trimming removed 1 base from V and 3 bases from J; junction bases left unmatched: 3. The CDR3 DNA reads TGTGCCAGCAGCTTAGTGGGGGGGAGCTACAATGAGCAGTTCTTC. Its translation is CASSLVGGSYNEQFF.

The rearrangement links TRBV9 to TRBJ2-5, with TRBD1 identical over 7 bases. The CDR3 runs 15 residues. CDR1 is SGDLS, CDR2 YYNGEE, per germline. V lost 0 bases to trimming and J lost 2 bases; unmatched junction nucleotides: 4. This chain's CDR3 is CASSVGQGEQETQYF. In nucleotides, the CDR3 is TGTGCCAGCAGCGTAGGCCAGGGGGAACAAGAGACCCAGTACTTC.

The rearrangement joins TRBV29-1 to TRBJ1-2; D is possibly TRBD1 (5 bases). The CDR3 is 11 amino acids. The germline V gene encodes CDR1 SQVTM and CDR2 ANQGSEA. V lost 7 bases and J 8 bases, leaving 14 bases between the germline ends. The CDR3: CSAPLGGGYTF. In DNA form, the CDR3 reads TGCAGCGCCCCGTTGGGGGGAGGCTACACCTTC.

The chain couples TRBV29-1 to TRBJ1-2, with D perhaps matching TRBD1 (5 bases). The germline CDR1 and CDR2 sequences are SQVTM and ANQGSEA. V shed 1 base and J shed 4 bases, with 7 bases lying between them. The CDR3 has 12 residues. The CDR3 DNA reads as TGCAGCGTTGAAGCAGGGCTCTATGGCTACACCTTC. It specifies CSVEAGLYGYTF.

In DNA, the CDR3 is TGTGCCAGCAGCGAGCCGACAGGGGACTACGAGCAGTACTTC. Encoded protein: CASSEPTGDYEQYF. The V call is TRBV3-1, the J call TRBJ2-7; 8 positions match TRBD1. The CDR3 is made up of 14 amino acids. CDR1 and CDR2 (germline): LGHDT, YNNKEL (reference sequence). J gave up 3 bases and V 5 bases, and 6 bases lay outside the gene matches.

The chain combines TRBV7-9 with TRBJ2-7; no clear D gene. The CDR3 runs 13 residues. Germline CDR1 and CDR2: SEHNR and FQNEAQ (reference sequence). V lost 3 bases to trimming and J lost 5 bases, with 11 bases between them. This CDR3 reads CASSFISGNEQYF. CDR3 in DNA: TGTGCCAGCAGCTTCATTAGTGGCAACGAGCAGTACTTC.

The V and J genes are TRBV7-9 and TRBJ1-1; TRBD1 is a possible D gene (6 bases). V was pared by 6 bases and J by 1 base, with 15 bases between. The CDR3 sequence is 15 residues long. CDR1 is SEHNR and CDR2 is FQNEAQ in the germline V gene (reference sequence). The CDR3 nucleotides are TGTGCCAGCAGTCTTACAGGGAGAAGGAACACTGAAGCTTTCTTT. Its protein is CASSLTGRRNTEAFF. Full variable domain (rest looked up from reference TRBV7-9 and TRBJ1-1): DTGVSQNPRHKITKRGQNVTFRCDPISEHNRLYWYRQTLGQGPEFLTYFQNEAQLEKSRLLSDRFSAERPKGSFSTLEIQRTEQGDSAMYLCASSLTGRRNTEAFFGQGTRLTVV.

In DNA, the CDR3 is TGCGCCAGCAGCTTGGAAGGGACTAGCGGGGGGATGAGCACAGATACGCAGTATTTT. This gives the protein CASSLEGTSGGMSTDTQYF. The chain uses TRBV5-1 and TRBJ2-3; 15 bases fit TRBD2. This CDR3 spans 19 amino acids. Trimming cost V 0 bases and J 0 bases; bases outside gene matches: 5. The V gene's germline CDR1 is SGHRS and CDR2 YFSETQ.

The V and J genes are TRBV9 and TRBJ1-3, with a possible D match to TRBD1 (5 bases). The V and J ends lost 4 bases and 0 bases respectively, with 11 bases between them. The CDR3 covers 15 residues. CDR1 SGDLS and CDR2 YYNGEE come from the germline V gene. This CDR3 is CASSRDGRSGNTIYF. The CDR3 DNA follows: TGTGCCAGCAGCCGGGACGGACGCTCTGGAAACACCATATATTTT.

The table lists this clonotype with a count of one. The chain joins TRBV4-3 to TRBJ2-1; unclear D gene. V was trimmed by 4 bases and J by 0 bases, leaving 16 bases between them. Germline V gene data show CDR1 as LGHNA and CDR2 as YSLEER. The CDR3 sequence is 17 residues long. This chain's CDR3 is CASSPSPTTPSYNEQFF. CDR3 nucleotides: TGCGCCAGCAGCCCATCGCCCACTACACCCTCCTACAATGAGCAGTTCTTC.

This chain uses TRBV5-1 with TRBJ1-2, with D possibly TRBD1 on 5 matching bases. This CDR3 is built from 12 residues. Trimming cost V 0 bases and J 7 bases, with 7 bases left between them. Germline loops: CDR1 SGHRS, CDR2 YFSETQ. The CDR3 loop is CASSLEGFGYTF. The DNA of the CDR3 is TGCGCCAGCAGCTTGGAGGGGTTTGGCTACACCTTC. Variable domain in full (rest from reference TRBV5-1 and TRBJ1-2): KAGVTQTPRYLIKTRGQQVTLSCSPISGHRSVSWYQQTPGQGLQFLFEYFSETQRNKGNFPGRFSGRQFSNSRSEMNVSTLELGDSALYLCASSLEGFGYTFGSGTRLTVV.

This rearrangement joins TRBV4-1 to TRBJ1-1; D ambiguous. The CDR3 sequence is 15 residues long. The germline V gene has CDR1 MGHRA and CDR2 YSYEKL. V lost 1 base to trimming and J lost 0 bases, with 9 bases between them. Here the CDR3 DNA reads TGCGCCAGCAGCCAAGGCGGGGAGATGAACACTGAAGCTTTCTTT. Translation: CASSQGGEMNTEAFF.